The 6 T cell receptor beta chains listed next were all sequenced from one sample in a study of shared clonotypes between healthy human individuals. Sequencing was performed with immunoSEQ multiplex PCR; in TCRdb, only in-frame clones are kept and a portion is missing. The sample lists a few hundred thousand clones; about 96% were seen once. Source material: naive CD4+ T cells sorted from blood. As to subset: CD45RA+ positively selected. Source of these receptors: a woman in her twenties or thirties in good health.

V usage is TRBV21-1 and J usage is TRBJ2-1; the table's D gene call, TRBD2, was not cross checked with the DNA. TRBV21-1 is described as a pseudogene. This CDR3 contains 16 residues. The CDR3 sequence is CASSSVRAGEYNEQFF. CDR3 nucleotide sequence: TGTGCCAGCAGCAGCGTTCGGGCGGGAGAGTACAATGAGCAGTTCTTC.

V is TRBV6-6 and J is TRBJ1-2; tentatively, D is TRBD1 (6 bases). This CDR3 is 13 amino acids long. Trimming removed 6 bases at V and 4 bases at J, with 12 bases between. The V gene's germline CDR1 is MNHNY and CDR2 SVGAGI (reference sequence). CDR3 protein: CASRHRDPYGYTF. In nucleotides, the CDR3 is TGTGCCAGCAGACACAGGGACCCCTATGGCTACACCTTC.

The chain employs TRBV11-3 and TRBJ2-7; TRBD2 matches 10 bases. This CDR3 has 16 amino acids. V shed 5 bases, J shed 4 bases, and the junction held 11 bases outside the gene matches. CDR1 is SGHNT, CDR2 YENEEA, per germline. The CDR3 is CASSVALTSGIYEQYF. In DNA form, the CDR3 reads TGTGCCAGCAGCGTGGCCCTAACTAGCGGGATTTACGAGCAGTACTTC.

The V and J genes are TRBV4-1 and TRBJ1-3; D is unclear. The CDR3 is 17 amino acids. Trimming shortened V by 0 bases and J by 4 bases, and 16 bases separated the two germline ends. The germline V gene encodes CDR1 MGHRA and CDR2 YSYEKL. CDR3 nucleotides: TGCGCCAGCAGCCAAGATCAAAACACCCGAACGGGAAACACCATATATTTT. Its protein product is CASSQDQNTRTGNTIYF.

The CDR3 region has the DNA TGTGCCAGCAGTGATCAGGTCGCGCAGCCCCAGCATTTT. Translation: CASSDQVAQPQHF. The V gene is TRBV6-1, the J gene TRBJ1-5; D gene ambiguous. Trimming cost V 3 bases and J 7 bases, with 10 bases left between them. CDR1 is MNHNS, CDR2 SASEGT, per germline. The CDR3 has 13 amino acids.

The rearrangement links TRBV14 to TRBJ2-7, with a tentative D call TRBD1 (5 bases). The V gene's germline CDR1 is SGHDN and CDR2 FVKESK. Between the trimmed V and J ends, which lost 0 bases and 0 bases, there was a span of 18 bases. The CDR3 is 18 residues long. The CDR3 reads CASSQDRFWTPSSYEQYF. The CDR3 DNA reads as TGTGCCAGCAGCCAAGATCGGTTCTGGACACCTAGCTCCTACGAGCAGTACTTC. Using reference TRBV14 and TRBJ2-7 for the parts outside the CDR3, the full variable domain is EAGVTQFPSHSVIEKGQTVTLRCDPISGHDNLYWYRRVMGKEIKFLLHFVKESKQDESGMPNNRFLAERTGGTYSTLKVQPAELEDSGVYFCASSQDRFWTPSSYEQYFGPGTRLTVT.